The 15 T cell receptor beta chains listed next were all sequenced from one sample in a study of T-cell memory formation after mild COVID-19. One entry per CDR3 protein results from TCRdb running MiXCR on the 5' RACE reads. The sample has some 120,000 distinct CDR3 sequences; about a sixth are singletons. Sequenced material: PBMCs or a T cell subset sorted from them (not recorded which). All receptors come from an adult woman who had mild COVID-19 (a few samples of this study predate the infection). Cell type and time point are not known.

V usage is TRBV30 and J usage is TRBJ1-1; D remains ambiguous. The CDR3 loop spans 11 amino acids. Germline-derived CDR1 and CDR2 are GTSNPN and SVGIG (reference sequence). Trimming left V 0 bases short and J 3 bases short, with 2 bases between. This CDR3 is CAWSVDTEAFF. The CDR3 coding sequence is TGTGCCTGGAGTGTAGACACTGAAGCTTTCTTT.

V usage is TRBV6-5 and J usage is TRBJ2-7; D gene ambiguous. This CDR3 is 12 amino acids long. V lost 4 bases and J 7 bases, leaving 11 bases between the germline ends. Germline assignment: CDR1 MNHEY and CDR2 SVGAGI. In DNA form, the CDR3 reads TGTGCCAGCAGTTTTCGAGGTGAGGAGCAGTACTTC. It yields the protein CASSFRGEEQYF.

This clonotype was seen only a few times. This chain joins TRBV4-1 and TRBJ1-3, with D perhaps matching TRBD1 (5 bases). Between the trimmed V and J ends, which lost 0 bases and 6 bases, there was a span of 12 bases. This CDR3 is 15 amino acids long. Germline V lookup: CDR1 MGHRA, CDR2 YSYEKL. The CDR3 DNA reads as TGCGCCAGCAGCCAAGAAGGAGCAGGGTCAAACACCATATATTTT. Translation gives CASSQEGAGSNTIYF.

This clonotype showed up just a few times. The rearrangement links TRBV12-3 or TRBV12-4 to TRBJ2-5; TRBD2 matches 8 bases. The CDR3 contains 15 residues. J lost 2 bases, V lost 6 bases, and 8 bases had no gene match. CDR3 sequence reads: CASRLTAGDQETQYF. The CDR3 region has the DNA TGTGCCAGCAGACTAACAGCGGGGGATCAAGAGACCCAGTACTTC.

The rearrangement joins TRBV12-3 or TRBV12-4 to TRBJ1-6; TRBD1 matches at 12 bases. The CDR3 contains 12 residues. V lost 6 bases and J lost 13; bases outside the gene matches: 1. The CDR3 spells CASRGQGAPLHF. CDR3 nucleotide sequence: TGTGCCAGCAGGGGACAGGGGGCTCCCCTCCACTTT.

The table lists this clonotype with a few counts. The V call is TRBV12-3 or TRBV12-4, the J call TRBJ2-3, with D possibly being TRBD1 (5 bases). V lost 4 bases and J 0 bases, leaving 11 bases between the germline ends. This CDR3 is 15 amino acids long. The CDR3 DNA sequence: TGTGCCAGCAGTTCAGGGCCAACTAGCACAGATACGCAGTATTTT. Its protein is CASSSGPTSTDTQYF.

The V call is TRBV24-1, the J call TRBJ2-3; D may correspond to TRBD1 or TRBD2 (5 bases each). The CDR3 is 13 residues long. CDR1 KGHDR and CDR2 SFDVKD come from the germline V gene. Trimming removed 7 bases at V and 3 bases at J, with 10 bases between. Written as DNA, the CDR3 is TGTGCCACCAGGGGGGATCCAACAGATACGCAGTATTTT. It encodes CATRGDPTDTQYF.

CDR3 coding DNA: TGTGCCAGCAGCACGGGACAGATCTACAATGAGCAGTTCTTC. It specifies CASSTGQIYNEQFF. The chain is built from TRBV11-2 and TRBJ2-1; 7 positions match TRBD1. CDR1 and CDR2 from the germline V gene are SGHAT and FQNNGV. The CDR3 has 14 residues. Trimming removed 5 bases from V and 3 bases from J; junction bases left unmatched: 4.

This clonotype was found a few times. CDR3 loop: CAIREAGGNTGELFF. Here the CDR3 DNA reads TGTGCCATCAGGGAAGCGGGGGGGAACACCGGGGAGCTGTTTTTT. V is TRBV10-3 and J is TRBJ2-2; 9 bases match TRBD2. With 6 bases clipped from V and 1 base from J, the junction kept 3 bases outside the gene matches. The CDR3 length is 15 residues. Germline V gene lookup returns CDR1 ENHRY and CDR2 SYGVKD.

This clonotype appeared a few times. The CDR3 bases are TGTGCCACAACTCGGGATTACGAGACCCAGTACTTC. Translation: CATTRDYETQYF. The chain couples TRBV6-5 to TRBJ2-5, with D possibly being TRBD2 (5 bases). Trimming cost V 10 bases and J 5 bases, with 14 bases left between them. CDR1 MNHEY and CDR2 SVGAGI come from the germline V gene. This CDR3 spans 12 amino acids.

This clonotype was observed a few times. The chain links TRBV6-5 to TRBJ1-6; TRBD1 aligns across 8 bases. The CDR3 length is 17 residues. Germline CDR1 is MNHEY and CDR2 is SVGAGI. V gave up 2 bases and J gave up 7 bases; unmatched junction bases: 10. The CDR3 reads CASSYDFVRQGNSPLHF. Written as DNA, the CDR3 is TGTGCCAGCAGTTACGATTTTGTGAGACAGGGGAATTCACCCCTCCACTTT.

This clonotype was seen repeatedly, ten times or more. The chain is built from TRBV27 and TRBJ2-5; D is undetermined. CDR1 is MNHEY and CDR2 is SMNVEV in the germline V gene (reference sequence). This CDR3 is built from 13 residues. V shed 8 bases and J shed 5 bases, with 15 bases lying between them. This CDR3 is CASARGYSETQYF. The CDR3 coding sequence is TGTGCCAGCGCACGAGGATACTCGGAGACCCAGTACTTC.

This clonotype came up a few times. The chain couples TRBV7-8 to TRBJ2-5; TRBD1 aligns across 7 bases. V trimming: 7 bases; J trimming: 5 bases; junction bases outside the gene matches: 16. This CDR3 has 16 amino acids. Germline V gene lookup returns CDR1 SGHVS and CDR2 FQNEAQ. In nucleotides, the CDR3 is TGTGCCAGCATCAAATTCTCGAGGGGGCGAAGTGAGACCCAGTACTTC. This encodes CASIKFSRGRSETQYF.

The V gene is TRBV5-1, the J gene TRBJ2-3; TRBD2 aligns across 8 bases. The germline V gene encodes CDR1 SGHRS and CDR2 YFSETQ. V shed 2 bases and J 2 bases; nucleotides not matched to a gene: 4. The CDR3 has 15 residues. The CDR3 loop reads CASSFSGTLTDTQYF. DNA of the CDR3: TGCGCCAGCAGCTTTAGCGGGACCCTCACAGATACGCAGTATTTT.

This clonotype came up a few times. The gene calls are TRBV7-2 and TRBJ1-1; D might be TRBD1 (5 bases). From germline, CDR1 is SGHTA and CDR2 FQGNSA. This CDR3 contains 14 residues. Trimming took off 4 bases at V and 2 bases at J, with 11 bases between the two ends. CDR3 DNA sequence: TGTGCCAGCAGCTGGGGGGGGTTCAACACTGAAGCTTTCTTT. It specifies CASSWGGFNTEAFF.